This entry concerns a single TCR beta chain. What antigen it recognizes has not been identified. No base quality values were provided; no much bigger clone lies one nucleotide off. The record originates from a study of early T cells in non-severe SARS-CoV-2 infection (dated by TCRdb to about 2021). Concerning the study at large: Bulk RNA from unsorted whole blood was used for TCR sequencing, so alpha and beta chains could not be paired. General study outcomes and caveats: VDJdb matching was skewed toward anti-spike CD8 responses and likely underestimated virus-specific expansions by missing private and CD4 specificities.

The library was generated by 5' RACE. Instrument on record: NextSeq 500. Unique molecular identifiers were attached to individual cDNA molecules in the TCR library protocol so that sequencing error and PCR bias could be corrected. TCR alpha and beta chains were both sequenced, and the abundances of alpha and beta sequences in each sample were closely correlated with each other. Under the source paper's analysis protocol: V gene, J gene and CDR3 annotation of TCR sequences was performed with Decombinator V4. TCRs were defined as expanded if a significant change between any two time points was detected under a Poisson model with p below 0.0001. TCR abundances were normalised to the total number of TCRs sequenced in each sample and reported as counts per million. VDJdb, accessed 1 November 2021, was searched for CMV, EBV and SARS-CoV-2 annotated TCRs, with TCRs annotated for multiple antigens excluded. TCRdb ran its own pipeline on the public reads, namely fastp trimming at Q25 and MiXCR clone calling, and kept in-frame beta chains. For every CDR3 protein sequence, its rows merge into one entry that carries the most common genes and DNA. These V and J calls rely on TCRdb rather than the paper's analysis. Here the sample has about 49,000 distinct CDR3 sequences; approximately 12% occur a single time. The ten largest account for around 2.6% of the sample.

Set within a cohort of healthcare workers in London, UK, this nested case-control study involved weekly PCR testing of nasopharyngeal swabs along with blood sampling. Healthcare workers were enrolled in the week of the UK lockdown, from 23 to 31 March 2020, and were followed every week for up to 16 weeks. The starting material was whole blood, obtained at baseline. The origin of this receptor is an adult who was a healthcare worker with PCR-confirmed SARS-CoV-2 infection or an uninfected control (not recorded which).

The DNA is TGTGCCAGCAGTTTTGGCGAGGACTCCTACGAGCAGTACTTC. It specifies CASSFGEDSYEQYF. The rearrangement joined TRBV28 to TRBJ2-7, with the identity of the D gene unclear. Measured from the cysteine to the phenylalanine, the CDR3 is 14 residues long. Only the CDR3 DNA is retained, 42 bases long and in frame from the first base. Per the germline V gene, MDHEN is the CDR1 and SYDVKM is the CDR2. Deletion took 3 bases off V and 0 bases off J, with a span of 9 bases between the germline ends.